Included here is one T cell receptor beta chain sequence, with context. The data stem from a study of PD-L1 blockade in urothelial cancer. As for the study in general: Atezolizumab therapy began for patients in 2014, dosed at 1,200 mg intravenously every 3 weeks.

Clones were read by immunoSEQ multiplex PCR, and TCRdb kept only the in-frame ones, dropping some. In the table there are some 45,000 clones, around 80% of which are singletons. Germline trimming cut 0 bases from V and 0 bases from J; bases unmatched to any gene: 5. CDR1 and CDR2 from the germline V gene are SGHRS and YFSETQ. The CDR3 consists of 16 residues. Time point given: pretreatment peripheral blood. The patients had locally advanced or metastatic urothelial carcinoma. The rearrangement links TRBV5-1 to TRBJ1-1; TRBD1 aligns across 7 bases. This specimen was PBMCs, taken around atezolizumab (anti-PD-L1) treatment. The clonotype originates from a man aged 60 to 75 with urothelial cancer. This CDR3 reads CASSLAGQDVNTEAFF. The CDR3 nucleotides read TGCGCCAGCAGCTTGGCCGGACAGGACGTGAACACTGAAGCTTTCTTT. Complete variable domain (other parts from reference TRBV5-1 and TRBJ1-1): KAGVTQTPRYLIKTRGQQVTLSCSPISGHRSVSWYQQTPGQGLQFLFEYFSETQRNKGNFPGRFSGRQFSNSRSEMNVSTLELGDSALYLCASSLAGQDVNTEAFFGQGTRLTVV.